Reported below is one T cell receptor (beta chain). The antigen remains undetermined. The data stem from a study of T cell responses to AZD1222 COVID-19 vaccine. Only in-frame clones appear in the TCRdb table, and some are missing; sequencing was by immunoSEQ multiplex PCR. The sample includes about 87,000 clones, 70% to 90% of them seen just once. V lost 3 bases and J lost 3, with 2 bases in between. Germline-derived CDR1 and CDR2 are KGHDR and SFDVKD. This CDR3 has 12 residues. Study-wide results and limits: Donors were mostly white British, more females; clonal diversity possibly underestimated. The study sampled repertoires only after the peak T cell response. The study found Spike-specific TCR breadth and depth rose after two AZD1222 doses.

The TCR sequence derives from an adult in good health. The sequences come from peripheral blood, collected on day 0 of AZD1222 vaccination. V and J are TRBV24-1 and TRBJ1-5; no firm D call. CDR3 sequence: CATSDPNQPQHF. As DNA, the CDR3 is TGTGCCACCAGTGATCCCAATCAGCCCCAGCATTTT.